The 22 T cell receptor beta chains below all came from one sample that was sequenced in a study of cytomegalovirus exposure and HLA in healthy donors. A multiplex PCR was run with 60 Vbeta primers and 13 Jbeta primers. Assay used: immunoSEQ multiplex PCR; TCRdb lists only in-frame clones, some missing. The sample holds 130,000 or so clones, about 73% seen once. The sample was PBMCs. The receptors shown here come from a woman aged 40 to 50 in good health and CMV-seropositive.

The rearrangement joins TRBV18 to TRBJ2-2, with D maybe TRBD1 (5 bases). The CDR3 length is 16 residues. Trimming left V 4 bases short and J 2 bases short, with 14 bases between. Germline assignment: CDR1 KGHSH and CDR2 LQKENI. The CDR3 DNA sequence: TGTGCCAGCTCACTCCGACAGTTAACCAACACCGGGGAGCTGTTTTTT. Protein sequence: CASSLRQLTNTGELFF. Full variable domain (rest looked up from reference TRBV18 and TRBJ2-2): NAGVMQNPRHLVRRRGQEARLRCSPMKGHSHVYWYRQLPEEGLKFMVYLQKENIIDESGMPKERFSAEFPKEGPSILRIQQVVRGDSAAYFCASSLRQLTNTGELFFGEGSRLTVL.

J is TRBJ2-1 and V is TRBV30; no reliable D call. The V and J ends lost 2 bases and 10 bases respectively, with 12 bases between them. Germline V gives CDR1 GTSNPN, CDR2 SVGIG (reference sequence). The CDR3 contains 12 residues. The CDR3 region is CAWSPSRGEQFF. The CDR3 nucleotides read TGTGCCTGGAGTCCATCCCGCGGAGAGCAGTTCTTC.

This chain uses TRBV14 with TRBJ2-4; D perhaps matches TRBD1 (6 bases). Trimming took 2 bases from V and 6 from J, leaving 11 bases between them. The CDR3 has 14 amino acids. Germline CDR1 SGHDN, CDR2 FVKESK. The CDR3 here is CASSQQTGPNIQYF. The CDR3 region has the DNA TGTGCCAGCAGCCAACAGACAGGCCCAAACATTCAGTACTTC. Full variable domain (outside the CDR3, taken from reference TRBV14 and TRBJ2-4): EAGVTQFPSHSVIEKGQTVTLRCDPISGHDNLYWYRRVMGKEIKFLLHFVKESKQDESGMPNNRFLAERTGGTYSTLKVQPAELEDSGVYFCASSQQTGPNIQYFGAGTRLSVL.

This clone was found a few times. This chain connects TRBV7-2 to TRBJ2-3; 9 nucleotides agree with TRBD2. V gave up 3 bases and J gave up 3 bases; unmatched junction bases: 7. Germline CDR1 reads SGHTA; CDR2 reads FQGNSA. The CDR3 contains 16 residues. CDR3 sequence reads: CASSLISGGPTDTQYF. Written as DNA, the CDR3 is TGTGCCAGCAGCTTGATAAGCGGGGGGCCAACAGATACGCAGTATTTT. Variable domain in full (rest from reference TRBV7-2 and TRBJ2-3): GAGVSQSPSNKVTEKGKDVELRCDPISGHTALYWYRQSLGQGLEFLIYFQGNSAPDKSGLPSDRFSAERTGGSVSTLTIQRTQQEDSAVYLCASSLISGGPTDTQYFGPGTRLTVL.

The genes are TRBV5-8 and TRBJ1-2; D is unclear. Trimming took off 6 bases at V and 1 base at J, with 13 bases between the two ends. The CDR3 covers 14 residues. Germline CDR1 reads SGHTS; CDR2 reads YDEGEE. CDR3 protein: CASTKRLINYGYTF. CDR3 sequence (DNA): TGTGCCAGCACCAAACGACTGATTAACTATGGCTACACCTTC.

This clone was found once. The chain combines TRBV5-8 with TRBJ2-5; D is possibly TRBD2 (6 bases). Deletions cut 0 bases from V and 5 bases from J, with 11 bases between. This CDR3 spans 14 amino acids. From germline, CDR1 is SGHTS and CDR2 YDEGEE. Written as DNA, the CDR3 is TGTGCCAGCAGCTTGGAACCTAGCGCGGAGACCCAGTACTTC. Amino acid sequence: CASSLEPSAETQYF.

This chain links TRBV7-8 with TRBJ2-7; tentatively, D is TRBD2 (5 bases). The CDR3 is 13 amino acids. Germline-derived CDR1 and CDR2 are SGHVS and FQNEAQ. V was pared by 5 bases and J by 6 bases, with 14 bases between. CDR3 in DNA: TGTGCCAGCAGCCCAAACGGACTGCTCGAGCAGTACTTC. Protein sequence: CASSPNGLLEQYF.

The V gene is TRBV30, the J gene TRBJ2-1; TRBD2 agrees at 9 bases. Looked up from germline, CDR1 is GTSNPN and CDR2 is SVGIG (reference sequence). CDR3 size: 15 residues. The J segment lost 7 bases and the V segment lost 0 bases, leaving 7 bases of the junction unmatched. CDR3 in DNA: TGTGCCTGGAGTGTCGGGACTAGCAACCTTAATGAGCAGTTCTTC. It specifies CAWSVGTSNLNEQFF. Supplemented by reference TRBV30 and TRBJ2-1, the full variable domain reads SQTIHQWPATLVQPVGSPLSLECTVEGTSNPNLYWYRQAAGRGLQLLFYSVGIGQISSEVPQNLSASRPQDRQFILSSKKLLLSDSGFYLCAWSVGTSNLNEQFFGPGTRLTVL.

The J gene is TRBJ1-4, the V gene TRBV28; the D is unclear. Germline CDR1 MDHEN, CDR2 SYDVKM. Trimming cost V 3 bases and J 4 bases, with 9 bases left between them. The CDR3 has 14 amino acids. The CDR3 sequence is CASSFTVDNEKLFF. CDR3 DNA: TGTGCCAGCAGTTTTACAGTGGATAATGAAAAACTGTTTTTT.

The chain couples TRBV28 to TRBJ2-7; possibly TRBD1 for D (6 bases). CDR1 is MDHEN, CDR2 SYDVKM, per germline. The CDR3 covers 14 residues. V was trimmed by 5 bases and J by 6 bases, leaving 17 bases between them. The CDR3 nucleotides read TGTGCCAGCAGTGGACAGAGACGATATGGCGAGCAGTACTTC. It specifies CASSGQRRYGEQYF. The whole variable domain, filled in from reference TRBV28 and TRBJ2-7, reads DVKVTQSSRYLVKRTGEKVFLECVQDMDHENMFWYRQDPGLGLRLIYFSYDVKMKEKGDIPEGYSVSREKKERFSLILESASTNQTSMYLCASSGQRRYGEQYFGPGTRLTVT.

This rearrangement joins TRBV4-3 to TRBJ2-1; D unclear. V was shortened by 0 bases and J by 9 bases, with 9 bases between the two germline ends. In germline, CDR1 is LGHNA, CDR2 YSLEER. The CDR3 runs 13 residues. The CDR3 reads CASSQDLRGEQFF. The CDR3 bases are TGCGCCAGCAGCCAAGATCTTCGCGGTGAGCAGTTCTTC.

The CDR3 region has the DNA TGCGCCAGCAGCCAAGATCCAGGGCGGGAAAAACTGTTTTTT. Its protein is CASSQDPGREKLFF. The rearrangement uses TRBV4-3 and TRBJ1-4, with D maybe TRBD1 (5 bases). This CDR3 spans 14 amino acids. Germline CDR1 reads LGHNA; CDR2 reads YSLEER. Trimming removed 0 bases at V and 8 bases at J, with 10 bases between.

This clone turned up a few times. The gene calls are TRBV18 and TRBJ1-2, with 8 positions matching TRBD1. The germline V gene has CDR1 KGHSH and CDR2 LQKENI. The CDR3 has 17 amino acids. Unmatched junction bases numbered 17, after V lost 3 bases and J lost 8 bases. CDR3 sequence (DNA): TGTGCCAGCTCACCGCGAGAATCAACAGGGGGAAGGGACGGCTACACCTTC. Its translation: CASSPRESTGGRDGYTF.

This chain uses TRBV5-4 with TRBJ2-4; 8 bases align to TRBD1. Germline CDR1 is SGHNT and CDR2 is YYREEE (reference sequence). The CDR3 runs to 15 residues. The junction had 7 bases not matched to a gene; V was cut back by 4 bases and J by 4 bases. CDR3 amino acids: CASSLTTGVKNIQYF. In DNA form, the CDR3 reads TGTGCCAGCAGCCTGACGACAGGGGTAAAAAACATTCAGTACTTC.

Here the CDR3 reads CASSGETRLFF. The CDR3 coding sequence is TGTGCCAGTAGTGGGGAAACTAGGCTGTTTTTT. The V and J genes are TRBV19 and TRBJ1-4; D is undetermined. Germline loops: CDR1 LNHDA, CDR2 SQIVND (reference sequence). The length of the CDR3 is 11 residues. Trimming cost V 5 bases and J 14 bases, with 12 bases left between them.

The sample holds one count of this clone. This chain joins TRBV7-8 and TRBJ2-7, with 8 bases that match TRBD2. This CDR3 contains 15 residues. Germline V gene data show CDR1 as SGHVS and CDR2 as FQNEAQ. V gave up 0 bases and J gave up 7 bases; unmatched junction bases: 8. The CDR3 nucleotides are TGTGCCAGCAGCTTAGCGCGGGGCCCGGGGGGGGAGCAGTACTTC. This gives the protein CASSLARGPGGEQYF.

V and J are TRBV5-1 and TRBJ2-5, with 7 bases matching TRBD1. Judging by the DNA end, TRBJ2-7 fits better; the J call may be wrong. The CDR3 runs 16 residues. CDR1 SGHRS and CDR2 YFSETQ come from the germline V gene. The CDR3 DNA sequence: TGCGCCAGCAGCTTGGCCCCGCCGGGACAGTCCTACGAGCAGTACTTC. Translation gives CASSLAPPGQSYEQYF.

The rearrangement joins TRBV7-9 to TRBJ2-7; D might be TRBD1 (6 bases). The V and J ends lost 3 bases and 5 bases respectively, with 17 bases between them. Germline V gene lookup returns CDR1 SEHNR and CDR2 FQNEAQ (reference sequence). The CDR3 loop spans 15 amino acids. The CDR3 sequence is CASSFLGGMGNEQYF. The CDR3 DNA reads as TGTGCCAGCAGCTTCCTAGGGGGAATGGGGAACGAGCAGTACTTC.

The V call is TRBV9, the J call TRBJ1-3, with D tentatively TRBD1 (5 bases). CDR3 size: 15 residues. V was shortened by 0 bases and J by 0 bases, with 7 bases between the two germline ends. In germline, CDR1 is SGDLS, CDR2 YYNGEE. The DNA for the CDR3 is TGTGCCAGCAGCGTAGACACAGGCTCTGGAAACACCATATATTTT. This encodes CASSVDTGSGNTIYF.

The J gene is TRBJ2-2, the V gene TRBV7-3; tentatively, D is TRBD2 (6 bases). The germline V and J ends were trimmed by 2 bases and 1 base, with 11 bases remaining between them. CDR1 and CDR2 from the germline V gene are SGHTA and FQGTGA. The CDR3 totals 16 residues. The CDR3 is CASSLRGIMNTGELFF. The DNA for the CDR3 is TGTGCCAGCAGCTTACGCGGGATAATGAACACCGGGGAGCTGTTTTTT.

The chain couples TRBV29-1 to TRBJ1-2; possibly TRBD1 for D (6 bases). Germline values: CDR1 SQVTM, CDR2 ANQGSEA. The CDR3 totals 11 residues. V was pared by 7 bases and J by 5 bases, with 11 bases between. The CDR3 DNA follows: TGCAGCGGGGGGGGCCCGTATGGCTACACCTTC. Translating gives CSGGGPYGYTF.

The chain combines TRBV9 with TRBJ2-5; 9 nucleotides match TRBD2. The ends lost 0 bases at V and 4 bases at J; junction bases unmatched: 10. Germline CDR1 SGDLS, CDR2 YYNGEE. This CDR3 is built from 17 residues. The CDR3 here is CASSVGWGGGARETQYF. The CDR3 region has the DNA TGTGCCAGCAGCGTAGGATGGGGCGGGGGGGCAAGAGAGACCCAGTACTTC.